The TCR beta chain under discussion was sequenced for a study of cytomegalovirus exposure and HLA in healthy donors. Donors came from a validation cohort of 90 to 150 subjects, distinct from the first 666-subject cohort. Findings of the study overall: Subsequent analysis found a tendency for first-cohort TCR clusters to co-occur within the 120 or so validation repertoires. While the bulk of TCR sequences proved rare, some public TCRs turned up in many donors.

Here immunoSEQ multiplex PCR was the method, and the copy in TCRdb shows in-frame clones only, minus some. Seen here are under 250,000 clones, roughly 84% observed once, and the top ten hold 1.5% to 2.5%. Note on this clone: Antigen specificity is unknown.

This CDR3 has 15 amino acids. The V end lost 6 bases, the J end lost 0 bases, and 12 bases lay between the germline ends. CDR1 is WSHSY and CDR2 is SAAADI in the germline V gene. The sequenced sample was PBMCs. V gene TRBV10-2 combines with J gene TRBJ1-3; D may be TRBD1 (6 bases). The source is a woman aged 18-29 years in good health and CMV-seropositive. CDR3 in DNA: TGCGCCAGCAGGACAGGAGCTAACTCTGGAAACACCATATATTTT. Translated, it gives CASRTGANSGNTIYF.